This TCR beta chain was sequenced for a study of long-term antiretroviral therapy in people with HIV. Regarding the study as a whole: Specimens of blood were obtained during about 2003 to 2018, possibly under older ART regimens. Clones with expansion before ART led the repertoire at all time points.

The assay, immunoSEQ v3.0, was run at survey level. Sequencing aimed at roughly 35,000-55,000 T-cell genomes per sample. TCRdb's table, derived via immunoSEQ multiplex PCR, lists solely in-frame clones and lacks some. The sample has some 23,000 clones; about 77% are singletons. CDR3 length: 15 amino acids. The V gene lost 0 bases and the J gene lost 7 bases, with 12 bases spanning the gap. CDR1 and CDR2 (germline): LGHNA, YSLEER. On this clone itself: Its antigen remains unknown.

This clonotype originated in a middle-aged woman with HIV. The specimen comprised unsorted PBMCs, sampled 0.5 years after starting antiretroviral therapy. This rearrangement joins TRBV4-3 to TRBJ2-2; tentatively, D is TRBD2 (6 bases). CDR3 sequence: CASSQDRLVRGELFF. CDR3 bases: TGCGCCAGCAGCCAAGATCGACTAGTTCGCGGGGAGCTGTTTTTT.